The 11 T cell receptor beta chains in this list originate from one sample, sequenced in a study of PD-1 blockade in mismatch repair-deficient tumors. The data were produced by immunoSEQ multiplex PCR, yet TCRdb's version contains in-frame clones alone and is incomplete. The table lists about 68,000 clones, approximately 82% of them singletons. The sample consisted of peripheral blood, taken 2 weeks after starting pembrolizumab. Receptors were obtained from an adult with mismatch repair-deficient cancer.

The CDR3, as DNA: TGTGCCAGCAGTCCCCTCGGGGGCCAAGGGCAAAAACTGTTTTTT. It is translated as CASSPLGGQGQKLFF. The chain employs TRBV6-1 and TRBJ1-4; D perhaps matches TRBD1 (6 bases). Germline V gene sequence: CDR1 MNHNS, CDR2 SASEGT. Trimming removed 5 bases from V and 9 bases from J, with 19 bases in between. This CDR3 has 15 amino acids.

The chain combines TRBV27 with TRBJ2-5; TRBD2 matches 11 bases. V gave up 2 bases and J gave up 0 bases; unmatched junction bases: 5. The CDR3 consists of 17 residues. CDR1 MNHEY and CDR2 SMNVEV come from the germline V gene (reference sequence). The CDR3 here is CASSLGTSGQYQETQYF. CDR3 DNA sequence: TGTGCCAGCAGTTTAGGGACTAGCGGCCAGTACCAAGAGACCCAGTACTTC.

CDR3 DNA sequence: TGTGCTAGTGGTTTCCTTGAGCAGTACTTC. Amino acids: CASGFLEQYF. J is TRBJ2-7 and V is TRBV12-5; D not certain. Looked up from germline, CDR1 is LGHNT and CDR2 is FRNRAP. The CDR3 is made up of 10 amino acids. The V end lost 3 bases, the J end lost 7 bases, and 4 bases lay between the germline ends.

V gene TRBV9 combines with J gene TRBJ2-7, with 11 bases that match TRBD1. Trimming at V came to 2 bases and at J to 3 bases, leaving 4 bases not matched to a gene. Germline CDR1 SGDLS, CDR2 YYNGEE. This CDR3 contains 15 residues. The CDR3 reads CASSVSGTGGYEQYF. The CDR3 nucleotides read TGTGCCAGCAGCGTCTCCGGGACAGGGGGCTACGAGCAGTACTTC.

This chain connects TRBV19 to TRBJ2-6; D is uncertain. This CDR3 spans 12 amino acids. The V gene lost 4 bases and the J gene lost 2 bases, with 0 bases spanning the gap. Per the germline V gene, CDR1 is LNHDA and CDR2 is SQIVND (reference sequence). The CDR3 reads CASSTGANVLTF. CDR3 nucleotides: TGTGCCAGTAGTACTGGGGCCAACGTCCTGACTTTC.

This clone was seen repeatedly, ten times or more. J is TRBJ1-2 and V is TRBV6-5, with no clear D. The CDR3 length is 12 residues. Germline V gene data show CDR1 as MNHEY and CDR2 as SVGAGI. The V gene lost 5 bases and the J gene lost 6 bases, with 10 bases spanning the gap. The CDR3 DNA reads as TGTGCCAGCAGTCCGACGGGCAATGGCTACACCTTC. Translated: CASSPTGNGYTF.

The chain couples TRBV27 to TRBJ1-1, with 10 bases identical to TRBD1. Germline V gives CDR1 MNHEY, CDR2 SMNVEV (reference sequence). The length of the CDR3 is 13 residues. With 5 bases clipped from V and 8 bases from J, the junction kept 5 bases outside the gene matches. The CDR3 nucleotides read TGTGCCAGCAGTCGTGACAGGGGGCGCGAAGCTTTCTTT. It translates to CASSRDRGREAFF.

At least ten counts were recorded for this clone. V gene TRBV6-1 combines with J gene TRBJ2-5; D is undetermined. Germline V gene sequence: CDR1 MNHNS, CDR2 SASEGT. Trimming stripped 4 bases from V and 2 bases from J, with 14 bases between. The CDR3 extends over 15 amino acids. CDR3 region: CASSAQVQSQETQYF. DNA for the CDR3: TGTGCCAGCAGTGCCCAGGTACAGTCGCAAGAGACCCAGTACTTC.

This clone was observed a handful of times. The CDR3 DNA reads as TGTGCCAGTAGTATTTCGGGAGAAAAACTGTTTTTT. Protein product: CASSISGEKLFF. This chain links TRBV19 with TRBJ1-4, with D uncertain. The CDR3 contains 12 residues. Germline V gene sequence: CDR1 LNHDA, CDR2 SQIVND (reference sequence). V was trimmed by 3 bases and J by 8 bases, leaving 7 bases between them.

This sequence joins TRBV7-8 and TRBJ1-5, with D uncertain. This CDR3 has 19 residues. The V and J ends lost 5 bases and 2 bases respectively, with 25 bases between them. In germline, CDR1 is SGHVS, CDR2 FQNEAQ. DNA of the CDR3: TGTGCCAGCAGCGAAAGACGGCCCGGCGGGGTTGGAGGCAATCAGCCCCAGCATTTT. This encodes CASSERRPGGVGGNQPQHF.

The rearrangement links TRBV19 to TRBJ1-1; D perhaps matches TRBD1 (6 bases). The CDR3 loop spans 13 amino acids. Germline CDR1 and CDR2: LNHDA and SQIVND (reference sequence). V was clipped by 3 bases and J by 1 base, with 6 bases between them. The CDR3, as DNA: TGTGCCAGTAGTATGACAGGGAACACTGAAGCTTTCTTT. Encoded protein: CASSMTGNTEAFF.